This paragraph reports one TCR beta chain. Its antigen is not identified. Germline V gene lookup returns CDR1 SGHRS and CDR2 YFSETQ. This CDR3 comprises 16 residues. With 4 bases clipped from V and 5 bases from J, the junction kept 13 bases outside the gene matches. The sample is drawn from a study of glioma-infiltrating T cells after dendritic cell vaccination. The PCR used 60 V beta and 13 J beta primers. The table came from immunoSEQ multiplex PCR; TCRdb's copy has only in-frame clones and leaves some out. Of 93,000 or so clones in the sample, about four fifths are singletons; the top ten hold 12%. Study-level results: TCR clonality showed no direct relationship with survival.

This sequence was found in a human donor with glioblastoma. The chain couples TRBV5-1 to TRBJ2-5, with TRBD1 identical over 8 bases. The source material was blood, sampled before dendritic cell vaccination. The CDR3 reads CASSRGLMTGDETQYF. CDR3 bases: TGCGCCAGCAGCCGAGGACTGATGACAGGGGACGAGACCCAGTACTTC.